Below are 31 T cell receptor beta chains sequenced from a single sample in a study of T cell responses to AZD1222 COVID-19 vaccine. Method: immunoSEQ multiplex PCR; TCRdb's copy keeps in-frame clones and lacks some. The sample shows 150,000 to 200,000 clones, 70% to 90% of them seen only once. The sample here was peripheral blood, taken 28 days after the second AZD1222 dose. These receptor sequences come from an adult who received the AZD1222 COVID-19 vaccine.

This sequence joins TRBV4-1 and TRBJ2-1; 8 bases match TRBD1. J was trimmed by 7 bases and V by 1 base; bases with no gene match: 6. The CDR3 has 15 residues. CDR1 and CDR2 from the germline V gene are MGHRA and YSYEKL. This CDR3 reads CASSQGLDRANEQFF. For the CDR3, the DNA is TGCGCCAGCAGCCAAGGTCTGGACAGGGCAAATGAGCAGTTCTTC.

The CDR3 sequence is CASSRDSSGANVLTF. CDR3 DNA: TGTGCCAGTAGTAGAGACAGCTCTGGGGCCAACGTCCTGACTTTC. V gene TRBV19 combines with J gene TRBJ2-6; D possibly corresponds to TRBD1 (5 bases). Germline V gene data show CDR1 as LNHDA and CDR2 as SQIVND (reference sequence). The CDR3 totals 15 residues. Trimming pared 4 bases from V and 0 bases from J, leaving 7 bases between.

V and J are TRBV3-1 (or the pseudogene TRBV3-2) and TRBJ1-2, with 8 bases that match TRBD1. Germline values: CDR1 LGHDT, CDR2 YNNKEL (reference sequence). This CDR3 comprises 15 residues. Trimming cost V 2 bases and J 8 bases; bases outside gene matches: 10. Here the CDR3 reads CASSQINRGKGGYTF. The CDR3 DNA reads TGTGCCAGCAGCCAAATTAACAGGGGGAAGGGAGGCTACACCTTC.

The V call is TRBV6-1, the J call TRBJ2-2; D perhaps matches TRBD2 (7 bases). Germline values: CDR1 MNHNS, CDR2 SASEGT. Trimming took 1 base from V and 5 from J, leaving 14 bases between them. The CDR3 is made up of 16 amino acids. Written as DNA, the CDR3 is TGTGCCAGCAGTGAAGTGGGGGGGGCGATAACCGGGGAGCTGTTTTTT. This gives the protein CASSEVGGAITGELFF.

The chain links TRBV11-1 to TRBJ1-1; D is uncertain. Germline loops: CDR1 SGHAT, CDR2 FQDESV (reference sequence). The CDR3 has 14 residues. The V end was cut by 1 base, the J end by 1 base, with 7 bases between. Here the CDR3 reads CASSLGSGNTEAFF. CDR3 in DNA: TGTGCCAGCAGCTTAGGTTCGGGGAACACTGAAGCTTTCTTT.

The chain recombines TRBV14 with TRBJ2-6; a weak D match, TRBD1 (6 bases). Germline CDR1 is SGHDN and CDR2 is FVKESK. The V end lost 3 bases, the J end lost 0 bases, and 12 bases lay between the germline ends. This CDR3 has 17 residues. Written as DNA, the CDR3 is TGTGCCAGCAGCCAGTCTACAGGGATCTCTGGGGCCAACGTCCTGACTTTC. This translates into CASSQSTGISGANVLTF.

The V gene is TRBV10-3, the J gene TRBJ2-7; 7 nucleotides line up with TRBD1. The CDR3 spans 14 residues. The V gene's germline CDR1 is ENHRY and CDR2 SYGVKD. The V and J ends lost 4 bases and 7 bases, in that order; junction bases with no gene match: 10. In DNA, the CDR3 is TGTGCCATCAGTGGGGCAGGGGGAATGAGAGAGCAGTACTTC. Translating it yields CAISGAGGMREQYF.

This chain uses TRBV30 with TRBJ1-1; 9 bases map to TRBD1. With V trimmed by 8 bases and J by 3 bases, 7 bases remained unmatched. CDR3 length equals 13 residues. CDR1 and CDR2 (germline): GTSNPN, SVGIG (reference sequence). CDR3 DNA: TGTGCCGGGGGAGGGACAGGGTACACTGAAGCTTTCTTT. This translates into CAGGGTGYTEAFF.

The chain uses TRBV28 and TRBJ1-1; no reliable D call. The V end lost 7 bases, the J end lost 5 bases, and 11 bases lay between the germline ends. CDR1 is MDHEN, CDR2 SYDVKM, per germline. The CDR3 has 12 amino acids. CDR3 sequence (DNA): TGTGCCAGCATCTTGGGCACGACTGAAGCTTTCTTT. Protein: CASILGTTEAFF.

The chain employs TRBV4-2 and TRBJ2-7; the D gene is possibly TRBD1 (6 bases). Trimming removed 0 bases at V and 12 bases at J, with 18 bases between. The CDR3 extends over 14 amino acids. CDR1 and CDR2 from the germline V gene are LGHNA and YNFKEQ. In nucleotides, the CDR3 is TGTGCCAGCAGCCAAGAGGGGGCGAACAGTCTACTGTACTTC. Translation: CASSQEGANSLLYF.

The chain recombines TRBV5-6 with TRBJ2-7; TRBD2 matches 16 bases. This CDR3 region has 16 residues. The junction had 6 bases not matched to a gene; V was cut back by 4 bases and J by 5 bases. Germline values: CDR1 SGHDT, CDR2 YYEEEE. As DNA, the CDR3 is TGTGCCAGCAGCGTGGGACTAGCGGGAGGGATCGACGAGCAGTACTTC. It yields the protein CASSVGLAGGIDEQYF. Looking up the rest from reference TRBV5-6 and TRBJ2-7 gives the full variable domain: DAGVTQSPTHLIKTRGQQVTLRCSPKSGHDTVSWYQQALGQGPQFIFQYYEEEERQRGNFPDRFSGHQFPNYSSELNVNALLLGDSALYLCASSVGLAGGIDEQYFGPGTRLTVT.

The chain links TRBV6-2 or TRBV6-3 to TRBJ1-5, with D perhaps TRBD1 (6 bases). The CDR3 is 17 residues long. V gave up 2 bases and J gave up 0 bases, with 14 bases separating them. Germline lookup yields CDR1 MNHEY and CDR2 SVGEGT. This CDR3 is CASSYIIGGYSNQPQHF. The CDR3 DNA reads as TGTGCCAGCAGTTACATCATCGGGGGCTATAGCAATCAGCCCCAGCATTTT.

The V gene is TRBV10-3, the J gene TRBJ1-1; D gene uncertain. The CDR3 has 13 amino acids. Trimming cost V 7 bases and J 1 base, with 10 bases left between them. Germline V CDR1 and CDR2: ENHRY, SYGVKD. CDR3 sequence reads: CAITPTGNTEAFF. CDR3 sequence (DNA): TGTGCCATCACGCCGACGGGGAACACTGAAGCTTTCTTT.

The chain uses TRBV7-2 and TRBJ1-1; maybe TRBD1 (6 bases). Between the trimmed V and J ends, which lost 5 bases and 3 bases, there was a span of 10 bases. Germline CDR1 SGHTA, CDR2 FQGNSA. The CDR3 covers 13 residues. The CDR3 here is CASSRQADTEAFF. The CDR3, as DNA: TGTGCCAGCAGCCGACAGGCCGACACTGAAGCTTTCTTT.

V gene TRBV6-2 or TRBV6-3 combines with J gene TRBJ1-6; D not certain. Trimming shortened V by 3 bases and J by 0 bases, and 6 bases separated the two germline ends. The germline CDR1 and CDR2 sequences are MNHEY and SVGEGT. The CDR3 is 15 amino acids. The CDR3 nucleotides are TGTGCCAGCAGTTATTTGAGCTCCTATAATTCACCCCTCCACTTT. Translating it yields CASSYLSSYNSPLHF.

The V gene is TRBV7-8, the J gene TRBJ2-2; D unresolved. The V end was cut by 5 bases, the J end by 1 base, with 11 bases between. The CDR3 spans 15 residues. Germline CDR1 reads SGHVS; CDR2 reads FQNEAQ. The CDR3 is CASSVFGGNTGELFF. The CDR3 nucleotides are TGTGCCAGCAGCGTATTCGGCGGGAACACCGGGGAGCTGTTTTTT.

The genes are TRBV20-1 and TRBJ2-1, with D possibly called TRBD1 or TRBD2 (6 bases each). This CDR3 has 11 amino acids. The V gene lost 6 bases and the J gene lost 7 bases, with 10 bases spanning the gap. Germline V gives CDR1 DFQATT, CDR2 SNEGSKA (reference sequence). CDR3 sequence (DNA): TGCAGTGCCCGGGGGCATAATGAGCAGTTCTTC. Translation gives CSARGHNEQFF.

V usage is TRBV6-5 and J usage is TRBJ2-5, with D hard to call. With 0 bases removed from V and 5 bases from J, the gap between germline ends came to 4 bases. CDR3 length: 12 amino acids. Germline CDR1 is MNHEY and CDR2 is SVGAGI. The CDR3 is CASSYSVETQYF. In DNA, the CDR3 is TGTGCCAGCAGTTACTCGGTGGAGACCCAGTACTTC.

This chain joins TRBV9 and TRBJ2-2; D perhaps matches TRBD2 (5 bases). The CDR3 consists of 19 residues. Deletions cut 0 bases from V and 4 bases from J, with 22 bases between. From germline, CDR1 is SGDLS and CDR2 YYNGEE. The DNA for the CDR3 is TGTGCCAGCAGCGTAGCCGTCGACTATCGGGAACTTCGCACCGGGGAGCTGTTTTTT. This translates into CASSVAVDYRELRTGELFF.

This chain joins TRBV7-9 and TRBJ2-7; no clear D. V was cut by 7 bases and J by 4 bases, with 20 bases left in between. The CDR3 covers 15 residues. Germline V CDR1 and CDR2: SEHNR, FQNEAQ (reference sequence). The CDR3: CASTTPGPLGYEQYF. As DNA, the CDR3 is TGTGCCAGCACCACACCAGGACCCTTAGGTTACGAGCAGTACTTC.

The chain carries TRBV19 and TRBJ1-5; D might be TRBD1 (6 bases). Trimming shortened V by 4 bases and J by 3 bases, and 19 bases separated the two germline ends. CDR1 and CDR2 from the germline V gene are LNHDA and SQIVND (reference sequence). The CDR3 consists of 17 residues. In DNA form, the CDR3 reads TGTGCCAGTAGTACCTATCTAGGAGGGGGATACAATCAGCCCCAGCATTTT. Its protein product is CASSTYLGGGYNQPQHF.

A single count supports this clone. This chain uses TRBV6-2 or TRBV6-3 with TRBJ1-3, with D possibly TRBD1 on 6 matching bases. The CDR3 extends over 17 amino acids. Trimming stripped 2 bases from V and 1 base from J, with 15 bases between. Germline CDR1 reads MNHEY; CDR2 reads SVGEGT. CDR3 sequence reads: CASSYPKGQISGNTIYF. The CDR3 nucleotides read TGTGCCAGCAGTTACCCTAAAGGACAGATTTCTGGAAACACCATATATTTT.

The CDR3 DNA reads as TGTGCCAGCTTCCGAGGGTTCCCTGGAAACACCATATATTTT. Residues: CASFRGFPGNTIYF. V and J are TRBV28 and TRBJ1-3; D is unclear. CDR1 is MDHEN, CDR2 SYDVKM, per germline. CDR3 length: 14 residues. V was trimmed by 8 bases and J by 2 bases, leaving 13 bases between them.

The V and J genes are TRBV4-3 and TRBJ2-3, with TRBD1 identical over 8 bases. Germline V gives CDR1 LGHNA, CDR2 YSLEER. V lost 0 bases to trimming and J lost 4 bases; unmatched junction nucleotides: 6. The length of the CDR3 is 16 residues. The CDR3 coding sequence is TGCGCCAGCAGCCAAGAAGACAGGGGTTTATCAGATACGCAGTATTTT. It translates to CASSQEDRGLSDTQYF.

This clone was seen just once. The V and J genes are TRBV19 and TRBJ2-7, with D possibly TRBD1 on 5 matching bases. Germline loops: CDR1 LNHDA, CDR2 SQIVND (reference sequence). There are 13 residues in the CDR3. V gave up 3 bases and J gave up 3 bases, with 9 bases separating them. The CDR3 DNA is TGTGCCAGTAGTATTGGACAAGACTACGAGCAGTACTTC. Protein sequence: CASSIGQDYEQYF. The entire variable domain, with the rest obtained from reference TRBV19 and TRBJ2-7, is as follows: DGGITQSPKYLFRKEGQNVTLSCEQNLNHDAMYWYRQDPGQGLRLIYYSQIVNDFQKGDIAEGYSVSREKKESFPLTVTSAQKNPTAFYLCASSIGQDYEQYFGPGTRLTVT.

This clone has just one count. V gene TRBV13 combines with J gene TRBJ2-7; D may be TRBD2 (5 bases). The CDR3 runs 13 residues. Germline loops: CDR1 PRHDT, CDR2 FYEKMQ (reference sequence). The V end was cut by 1 base, the J end by 6 bases, with 10 bases between. DNA of the CDR3: TGTGCCAGCAGCTTAGCCCGGGGTTTCGAGCAGTACTTC. It codes for CASSLARGFEQYF.

The chain has TRBV28 and TRBJ2-3; the D gene is possibly TRBD2 (6 bases). This CDR3 is 15 amino acids long. Germline-derived CDR1 and CDR2 are MDHEN and SYDVKM. The V end lost 3 bases, the J end lost 0 bases, and 10 bases lay between the germline ends. This CDR3 is CASSFVRESTDTQYF. CDR3 DNA: TGTGCCAGCAGTTTCGTGCGGGAAAGCACAGATACGCAGTATTTT.

The chain carries TRBV7-9 and TRBJ2-1; 11 bases are shared with TRBD2. Trimming removed 4 bases from V and 4 bases from J; junction bases left unmatched: 15. CDR1 is SEHNR, CDR2 FQNEAQ, per germline (reference sequence). CDR3 length: 19 amino acids. The CDR3 sequence is CASSYPSQGSGRAYNEQFF. DNA of the CDR3: TGTGCCAGCAGCTACCCGTCCCAAGGTAGCGGGAGGGCGTACAATGAGCAGTTCTTC. The whole variable domain, filled in from reference TRBV7-9 and TRBJ2-1, reads DTGVSQNPRHKITKRGQNVTFRCDPISEHNRLYWYRQTLGQGPEFLTYFQNEAQLEKSRLLSDRFSAERPKGSFSTLEIQRTEQGDSAMYLCASSYPSQGSGRAYNEQFFGPGTRLTVL.

The rearrangement uses TRBV27 and TRBJ1-2; 10 nucleotides align to TRBD1. This CDR3 is built from 14 residues. Looked up from germline, CDR1 is MNHEY and CDR2 is SMNVEV (reference sequence). V lost 5 bases and J lost 7; bases outside the gene matches: 7. The CDR3, as DNA: TGTGCCAGCAGTGCCGGACAGGGGGGAAGTGGCTACACCTTC. Protein product: CASSAGQGGSGYTF.

This chain joins TRBV6-2 or TRBV6-3 and TRBJ2-7; TRBD2 agrees at 8 bases. The CDR3 consists of 14 residues. J lost 6 bases, V lost 7 bases, and 11 bases had no gene match. Looked up from germline, CDR1 is MNHEY and CDR2 is SVGEGT. The DNA of the CDR3 is TGTGCCAGCACCCCTGAAGGGACTAGTAGCGAGCAGTACTTC. It codes for CASTPEGTSSEQYF.

The V and J genes are TRBV11-2 and TRBJ1-1; D is unclear. Trimming stripped 3 bases from V and 0 bases from J, with 8 bases between. Germline-derived CDR1 and CDR2 are SGHAT and FQNNGV. The CDR3 consists of 14 residues. Here the CDR3 reads CASSFGLLNTEAFF. In DNA form, the CDR3 reads TGTGCCAGCAGCTTCGGACTCCTGAACACTGAAGCTTTCTTT. Complete variable domain (other parts from reference TRBV11-2 and TRBJ1-1): EAGVAQSPRYKIIEKRQSVAFWCNPISGHATLYWYQQILGQGPKLLIQFQNNGVVDDSQLPKDRFSAERLKGVDSTLKIQPAKLEDSAVYLCASSFGLLNTEAFFGQGTRLTVV.